The clone carrying this TCR beta chain has at least ten counts. Trimming took 7 bases from V and 2 from J, leaving 6 bases between them. Germline V CDR1 and CDR2: MNHNY, SVGAGI (reference sequence). CDR3 length equals 12 residues. Specified time point: before trial treatment. TCR amplification ran 15 to 25 PCR cycles using constant-region and V-primer adapter primers. From the reads, TCRdb called clonotypes with MiXCR, one entry per CDR3 protein. The sample consists of roughly 46,000 distinct CDR3 sequences, approximately 12% of them appearing once. This sample was taken from a study of low-dose radiotherapy and immunotherapy resistance in tumors. Study-wide context: Every 2 weeks, cohort 1 got 0.5 Gy, reaching 6.5 Gy to the planning target volume.

V and J are TRBV6-6 and TRBJ1-5, with D unresolved. This clonotype originated in a female donor with ovarian cancer. The material was PBMCs, obtained before treatment. Written as DNA, the CDR3 is TGTGCCAGCACCCGGGGCAATCAGCCCCAGCATTTT. Translated: CASTRGNQPQHF.